This is a list of T cell receptor beta chains from one sample in a study of blood T cell repertoires in COVID-19. Clones were sequenced by immunoSEQ multiplex PCR, and TCRdb holds only the in-frame ones, with some missing. Of roughly 80,000 clones listed, under 85% are singletons. Sequenced input: peripheral blood. Receptors originate from a human donor in a cohort sampled during active COVID-19. Each CDR3 is given with its conserved first and last residue. The D gene is left open where the match is weak. Size values are once, few and many counts, or a class for expanded clones, and some rows have none.

j_gene: TRBJ1-6; d_gene: TRBD1; abundance: .; v_gene: TRBV13; CDR3nt: TGTGCCAGCAGCTTAGGCGAGGGGGCGCGGGTTAATTCACCCCTCCACTTT; CDR3aa: CASSLGEGARVNSPLHF
j_gene: TRBJ1-2; d_gene: .; abundance: .; v_gene: TRBV7-9; CDR3nt: TGTGCCAGCAGCTTCGAGGTAATCACTGGCTACACCTTC; CDR3aa: CASSFEVITGYTF
j_gene: TRBJ1-2; d_gene: TRBD1; abundance: .; v_gene: TRBV9; CDR3nt: TGTGCCAGCAGCGTCCGGGACAGCACCTTCTATGGCTACACCTTC; CDR3aa: CASSVRDSTFYGYTF
j_gene: TRBJ2-7; d_gene: .; abundance: .; v_gene: TRBV5-1; CDR3nt: TGCGCCAGCAGACAAGATCCAACAGTGCGGGATGGCGAGCAGTACTTC; CDR3aa: CASRQDPTVRDGEQYF
j_gene: TRBJ1-2; d_gene: .; abundance: once; v_gene: TRBV3-1/TRBV3-2; CDR3nt: TGTGCCAGCAGCCAAGTCGGATTGTCAGGGAACTATGGCTACACCTTC; CDR3aa: CASSQVGLSGNYGYTF
j_gene: TRBJ2-7; d_gene: .; abundance: .; v_gene: TRBV19; CDR3nt: TGTGCCAGTAGACAGGACCGCGCGAGCTCCTACGAGCAGTACTTC; CDR3aa: CASRQDRASSYEQYF
j_gene: TRBJ2-2; d_gene: .; abundance: .; v_gene: TRBV5-1; CDR3nt: TGCGCCAGCAGCTTGAATGGAGGGAACACCGGGGAGCTGTTTTTT; CDR3aa: CASSLNGGNTGELFF
j_gene: TRBJ2-1; d_gene: TRBD2; abundance: few; v_gene: TRBV19; CDR3nt: TGTGCCAGTAGTAGCGGGGGGGACTACAATGAGCAGTTCTTC; CDR3aa: CASSSGGDYNEQFF
j_gene: TRBJ2-2; d_gene: .; abundance: .; v_gene: TRBV16; CDR3nt: TGTGCCAGCAGCCAATACTCGGACACCGGGGAGCTGTTTTTT; CDR3aa: CASSQYSDTGELFF
j_gene: TRBJ1-3; d_gene: .; abundance: few; v_gene: TRBV6-5; CDR3nt: TGTGCCAGCAGTCCCAGCTCTGGAAACACCATATATTTT; CDR3aa: CASSPSSGNTIYF
j_gene: TRBJ1-1; d_gene: TRBD1; abundance: .; v_gene: TRBV30; CDR3nt: TGTGCCTGGAACTCTGGGACAGGCACTGAAGCTTTCTTT; CDR3aa: CAWNSGTGTEAFF
j_gene: TRBJ1-1; d_gene: TRBD1; abundance: once; v_gene: TRBV6-2/TRBV6-3; CDR3nt: TGTGCCAGCAGTGGACAGGTCGGGCGAGGGGCCACTGAAGCTTTCTTT; CDR3aa: CASSGQVGRGATEAFF
j_gene: TRBJ1-2; d_gene: .; abundance: .; v_gene: TRBV9; CDR3nt: TGTGCCAGCAGCGGTCCAGGGGAAAATGGCTACACCTTC; CDR3aa: CASSGPGENGYTF
j_gene: TRBJ1-1; d_gene: TRBD1; abundance: .; v_gene: TRBV4-2; CDR3nt: TGTGCCAGCAGCCAGCGGACAGGGGGCCGGTCTGAAGCTTTCTTT; CDR3aa: CASSQRTGGRSEAFF
j_gene: TRBJ2-3; d_gene: .; abundance: .; v_gene: TRBV5-1; CDR3nt: TGCGCCAGCAGCTTGGGGCTGGGCACAGATACGCAGTATTTT; CDR3aa: CASSLGLGTDTQYF
j_gene: TRBJ1-1; d_gene: TRBD1; abundance: .; v_gene: TRBV30; CDR3nt: TGTGCCTGGACCCCCCGGCCCAGGACAGGGGGAGGCACTGAAGCTTTCTTT; CDR3aa: CAWTPRPRTGGGTEAFF
j_gene: TRBJ2-3; d_gene: TRBD1; abundance: .; v_gene: TRBV5-1; CDR3nt: TGCGCCAGCAGCTTACGACAGGGTGGAACAGATACGCAGTATTTT; CDR3aa: CASSLRQGGTDTQYF
j_gene: TRBJ2-7; d_gene: TRBD2; abundance: few; v_gene: TRBV9; CDR3nt: TGTGCCAGCAGCGTAGATCAGCGGGGGTTCTACGAGCAGTACTTC; CDR3aa: CASSVDQRGFYEQYF
j_gene: TRBJ1-6; d_gene: TRBD1; abundance: .; v_gene: TRBV27; CDR3nt: TGTGCCAGCACCCGGGACAGGGAAAATTCACCCCTCCACTTT; CDR3aa: CASTRDRENSPLHF
j_gene: TRBJ2-5; d_gene: TRBD2; abundance: .; v_gene: TRBV4-2; CDR3nt: TGTGCCAGCAGCCAAGGGCGCGGGGGGTATAAGACCCAGTACTTC; CDR3aa: CASSQGRGGYKTQYF
j_gene: TRBJ2-7; d_gene: .; abundance: once; v_gene: TRBV2; CDR3nt: TGTGCCAGCAGTGGAATTCAGGGGCACCACGAGCAGTACTTC; CDR3aa: CASSGIQGHHEQYF
j_gene: TRBJ1-1; d_gene: .; abundance: .; v_gene: TRBV28; CDR3nt: TGTGCCAGCATTTGGGGAGGGTCGCAGGGTTTTCGAACTGAAGCTTTCTTT; CDR3aa: CASIWGGSQGFRTEAFF
j_gene: TRBJ1-1; d_gene: TRBD1; abundance: once; v_gene: TRBV5-1; CDR3nt: TGCGCCAGCAGCTTGCCTGGGACAGGGGGCTCTTTCTTT; CDR3aa: CASSLPGTGGSFF
j_gene: TRBJ2-7; d_gene: TRBD1; abundance: few; v_gene: TRBV5-1; CDR3nt: TGCGCCAGCAGCTCAGGGACAGGGGCGGGTGGCGAGCAGTACTTC; CDR3aa: CASSSGTGAGGEQYF
j_gene: TRBJ1-6; d_gene: TRBD1; abundance: few; v_gene: TRBV2; CDR3nt: TGTGCCAGCAGTGCAGGGGGAAATAATTCACCCCTCCACTTT; CDR3aa: CASSAGGNNSPLHF
j_gene: TRBJ1-1; d_gene: .; abundance: .; v_gene: TRBV4-1; CDR3nt: TGCGCCAGCAGCCACTGGGGACTCGGTCGTCCTGAAGCTTTCTTT; CDR3aa: CASSHWGLGRPEAFF
j_gene: TRBJ2-2; d_gene: TRBD1; abundance: .; v_gene: TRBV5-4; CDR3nt: TGTGCCAGCAGCCTCCAAACAGGGGGCACCGGGGAGCTGTTTTTT; CDR3aa: CASSLQTGGTGELFF
j_gene: TRBJ1-1; d_gene: .; abundance: .; v_gene: TRBV2; CDR3nt: TGTGCCAGCAGTCCCCAGGGGATGAACACTGAAGCTTTCTTT; CDR3aa: CASSPQGMNTEAFF
j_gene: TRBJ2-5; d_gene: .; abundance: .; v_gene: TRBV3-1/TRBV3-2; CDR3nt: TGTGCCAGCAGCCTCCACCAAGCGGATCCGTACTTC; CDR3aa: CASSLHQADPYF
j_gene: TRBJ2-1; d_gene: TRBD1; abundance: .; v_gene: TRBV5-8; CDR3nt: TGTGCCAGCAGCTTGGGACAGGGGAGAAATGAGCAGTTCTTC; CDR3aa: CASSLGQGRNEQFF
j_gene: TRBJ2-7; d_gene: TRBD1; abundance: .; v_gene: TRBV19; CDR3nt: TGTGCCAGTAGTAGTGGGAAGGACAGGGGTTATCACGAGCAGTACTTC; CDR3aa: CASSSGKDRGYHEQYF
j_gene: TRBJ2-7; d_gene: TRBD1; abundance: few; v_gene: TRBV28; CDR3nt: TGTGCCAGCAGTCGTGGGGCAGGGGGATCCTACGAGCAGTACTTC; CDR3aa: CASSRGAGGSYEQYF
j_gene: TRBJ2-7; d_gene: TRBD1; abundance: .; v_gene: TRBV5-5; CDR3nt: TGTGCCAGCAGCTTGGGACAGGGGTATTCCTACGAGCAGTACTTC; CDR3aa: CASSLGQGYSYEQYF
j_gene: TRBJ1-5; d_gene: TRBD1; abundance: .; v_gene: TRBV2; CDR3nt: TGTGCCTCTACACCGGGACAGTCTTTACAGCCCCAGCATTTT; CDR3aa: CASTPGQSLQPQHF
j_gene: TRBJ1-3; d_gene: .; abundance: once; v_gene: TRBV10-3; CDR3nt: TGTGCCATCAGTGAGCATGAGGGAAACACCATATATTTT; CDR3aa: CAISEHEGNTIYF
j_gene: TRBJ1-2; d_gene: .; abundance: .; v_gene: TRBV5-1; CDR3nt: TGCGCCAGCAGCTTGTCCGTCTCTAACTATGGCTACACCTTC; CDR3aa: CASSLSVSNYGYTF
j_gene: TRBJ2-7; d_gene: .; abundance: .; v_gene: TRBV9; CDR3nt: TGTGCCAGCAGCGTAGATGGGGCAAGCAGCTCCTACGAGCAGTACTTC; CDR3aa: CASSVDGASSSYEQYF
j_gene: TRBJ1-2; d_gene: TRBD1; abundance: .; v_gene: TRBV4-1; CDR3nt: TGCGCCAGCAGCCAAGATGGTGAGGGGGCAGGATATGGCTACACCTTC; CDR3aa: CASSQDGEGAGYGYTF
j_gene: TRBJ2-2; d_gene: .; abundance: .; v_gene: TRBV5-6; CDR3nt: TGTGCCAGCAGCATGGGAACGCGGGGAACGACCGGGGAGCTGTTTTTT; CDR3aa: CASSMGTRGTTGELFF
j_gene: TRBJ2-1; d_gene: .; abundance: .; v_gene: TRBV4-1; CDR3nt: TGCGCCAGCAGCCATAAGGCGGGGAGCTCCTACAATGAGCAGTTCTTC; CDR3aa: CASSHKAGSSYNEQFF
j_gene: TRBJ1-3; d_gene: TRBD1; abundance: .; v_gene: TRBV18; CDR3nt: TGTGCCAGCTCACCCGCCCCTCGACAGGGTGTGGGAAACACCATATATTTT; CDR3aa: CASSPAPRQGVGNTIYF
j_gene: TRBJ2-7; d_gene: TRBD2; abundance: .; v_gene: TRBV7-9; CDR3nt: TGTGCCAGCAGCCCACTAGCGGTCTCCTACGAGCAGTACTTC; CDR3aa: CASSPLAVSYEQYF
j_gene: TRBJ1-1; d_gene: .; abundance: .; v_gene: TRBV5-8; CDR3nt: TGTGCCAGCAGCTTGGTACAGGGGAACACTGAAGCTTTCTTT; CDR3aa: CASSLVQGNTEAFF
j_gene: TRBJ1-1; d_gene: TRBD1; abundance: .; v_gene: TRBV5-4; CDR3nt: TGTGCCAGCAGCTTCGGGGACAGGGCCATGGGCACTGAAGCTTTCTTT; CDR3aa: CASSFGDRAMGTEAFF
j_gene: TRBJ2-2; d_gene: TRBD2; abundance: .; v_gene: TRBV5-4; CDR3nt: TGTGCCAGCAGCTTGGCTAGCGGGGGGCTTTCGGGCGGGGAGCTGTTTTTT; CDR3aa: CASSLASGGLSGGELFF
j_gene: TRBJ2-2; d_gene: .; abundance: few; v_gene: TRBV7-9; CDR3nt: TGTGCCAGCAGCTTAGCGGGGGCGTACACCGGGGAGCTGTTTTTT; CDR3aa: CASSLAGAYTGELFF
j_gene: TRBJ1-3; d_gene: .; abundance: few; v_gene: TRBV21-1; CDR3nt: TGTGCCAGGACCCGCAGGCCATTGATGGACACCATATATTTT; CDR3aa: CARTRRPLMDTIYF
j_gene: TRBJ1-4; d_gene: .; abundance: once; v_gene: TRBV24-1; CDR3nt: TGTGCCACAGCAGGGAACGATGAAAAACTGTTTTTT; CDR3aa: CATAGNDEKLFF
j_gene: TRBJ2-5; d_gene: .; abundance: once; v_gene: TRBV11-2; CDR3nt: TGTGCCAGCAGCCTATGGACTGCGGAGACCCAGTACTTC; CDR3aa: CASSLWTAETQYF
j_gene: TRBJ2-3; d_gene: .; abundance: .; v_gene: TRBV29-1; CDR3nt: TGCAGCGTTGTGCGGTCTGCAGATACGCAGTATTTT; CDR3aa: CSVVRSADTQYF
j_gene: TRBJ2-3; d_gene: TRBD2; abundance: .; v_gene: TRBV30; CDR3nt: TGTGCCTGGAGCCCCTTCGCGCGGGGGGGGAGAGATACGCAGTATTTT; CDR3aa: CAWSPFARGGRDTQYF
j_gene: TRBJ1-4; d_gene: TRBD1; abundance: .; v_gene: TRBV11-3; CDR3nt: TGTGCCAGCACCCAGGGGGGTGAAAAACTGTTTTTT; CDR3aa: CASTQGGEKLFF
j_gene: TRBJ2-3; d_gene: TRBD2; abundance: .; v_gene: TRBV10-2; CDR3nt: TGCGCCAGCAGTCAACTAGCGGGACCGCGAGATACGCAGTATTTT; CDR3aa: CASSQLAGPRDTQYF
j_gene: TRBJ1-4; d_gene: .; abundance: .; v_gene: TRBV27; CDR3nt: TGTGCCAGCAGTTTAAGGGGAAACTTAGGTGAAAAACTGTTTTTT; CDR3aa: CASSLRGNLGEKLFF
j_gene: TRBJ1-1; d_gene: TRBD1; abundance: .; v_gene: TRBV5-4; CDR3nt: TGTGCCAGCAGCTTACAGGGGGCGCACACTGAAGCTTTCTTT; CDR3aa: CASSLQGAHTEAFF
j_gene: TRBJ2-6; d_gene: .; abundance: .; v_gene: TRBV5-4; CDR3nt: TGTGCCAGCAGCAGGAGGGGATCCGGGGCCAACGTCCTGACTTTC; CDR3aa: CASSRRGSGANVLTF
j_gene: TRBJ1-5; d_gene: .; abundance: .; v_gene: TRBV3-1/TRBV3-2; CDR3nt: TGTGCCAGCAGCCACTTCGGTAGGGGTCAGCCCCAGCATTTT; CDR3aa: CASSHFGRGQPQHF
j_gene: TRBJ1-4; d_gene: .; abundance: .; v_gene: TRBV12-3/TRBV12-4; CDR3nt: TGTGCCAGCAGCCAAGGACAGCGTGAAAAACTGTTTTTT; CDR3aa: CASSQGQREKLFF
j_gene: TRBJ2-3; d_gene: .; abundance: .; v_gene: TRBV6-5; CDR3nt: TGTGCCAGCAGGCCTAACACAGATACGCAGTATTTT; CDR3aa: CASRPNTDTQYF
j_gene: TRBJ2-7; d_gene: .; abundance: few; v_gene: TRBV11-2; CDR3nt: TGTGCCAGCAGCTTAGGTCGGGACACCTCCTACGAGCAGTACTTC; CDR3aa: CASSLGRDTSYEQYF